Listed below are T cell receptor beta chains from one sample, sequenced in a study of T cell changes during pregnancy in multiple sclerosis. Assay used: immunoSEQ multiplex PCR; TCRdb lists only in-frame clones, some missing. The top ten clones hold approximately 13% of a sample with approximately 34,000 clones, just over 90% of them seen once. Sequences were derived from CD8+ T cells from peripheral blood mononuclear cells, sampled in the first trimester of pregnancy. These receptor sequences come from a female donor with multiple sclerosis, enrolled in a pregnancy study. Each CDR3 is given with its conserved first and last residue. Each record gives: CDR3 protein, CDR3 DNA, V gene, D gene, J gene, clone size. D genes are given only for firm matches. Clone size is stated in some rows and not others, as once, few, many or a class when expanded.

cdr3_aa: CASSESPDTGDTGELFF
cdr3_nt: TGCGCCAGCAGTGAGTCCCCGGACACGGGGGACACCGGGGAGCTGTTTTTT
v_call: TRBV10-1
d_call: NA
j_call: TRBJ2-2
clone_size: few

cdr3_aa: CASSLTIYRGRYEQYF
cdr3_nt: TGTGCCAGCAGCTTAACGATATACAGGGGGCGATACGAGCAGTACTTC
v_call: TRBV7-8
d_call: TRBD1
j_call: TRBJ2-7
clone_size: NA

cdr3_aa: CASSQGDSSGRSPGELFF
cdr3_nt: TGCGCCAGCAGCCAAGGGGATTCTAGCGGGAGGAGCCCCGGGGAGCTGTTTTTT
v_call: TRBV4-3
d_call: TRBD2
j_call: TRBJ2-2
clone_size: NA

cdr3_aa: CASSLGQGGQPQHF
cdr3_nt: TGTGCCAGCAGTTTAGGACAGGGCGGTCAGCCCCAGCATTTT
v_call: TRBV28
d_call: TRBD1
j_call: TRBJ1-5
clone_size: NA

cdr3_aa: CASSQGLLGRSYEQYF
cdr3_nt: TGCGCCAGCAGCCAAGGCCTCCTCGGGAGGAGCTACGAGCAGTACTTC
v_call: TRBV4-3
d_call: TRBD2
j_call: TRBJ2-7
clone_size: NA

cdr3_aa: CASSAGTYEQYF
cdr3_nt: TGTGCCAGTAGTGCGGGGACCTACGAGCAGTACTTC
v_call: TRBV19
d_call: NA
j_call: TRBJ2-7
clone_size: NA

cdr3_aa: CASSQDPTGGNTEAFF
cdr3_nt: TGCGCCAGCAGCCAAGATCCGACAGGGGGGAACACTGAAGCTTTCTTT
v_call: TRBV4-3
d_call: TRBD1
j_call: TRBJ1-1
clone_size: NA

cdr3_aa: CASSFKGGAGTEAFF
cdr3_nt: TGTGCCAGCAGTTTTAAAGGGGGCGCAGGGACTGAAGCTTTCTTT
v_call: TRBV28
d_call: TRBD1
j_call: TRBJ1-1
clone_size: NA

cdr3_aa: CASSPSAGAFTDTQYF
cdr3_nt: TGTGCCAGCAGCCCCTCAGCGGGAGCATTTACAGATACGCAGTATTTT
v_call: TRBV11-2
d_call: TRBD2
j_call: TRBJ2-3
clone_size: once

cdr3_aa: CASSTALGRVNEKLFF
cdr3_nt: TGTGCCAGTAGTACCGCCCTAGGGAGGGTGAATGAAAAACTGTTTTTT
v_call: TRBV19
d_call: NA
j_call: TRBJ1-4
clone_size: NA

cdr3_aa: CASSLIGGETQYF
cdr3_nt: TGTGCCAGCAGTTTAATCGGGGGAGAGACCCAGTACTTC
v_call: TRBV28
d_call: NA
j_call: TRBJ2-5
clone_size: NA

cdr3_aa: CASSFGVLEAFF
cdr3_nt: TGTGCCAGCAGCTTCGGGGTCCTTGAAGCTTTCTTT
v_call: TRBV7-2
d_call: NA
j_call: TRBJ1-1
clone_size: NA

cdr3_aa: CATIQTGTVRQPQHF
cdr3_nt: TGTGCCACCATACAGACCGGGACAGTTCGGCAGCCCCAGCATTTT
v_call: TRBV28
d_call: TRBD1
j_call: TRBJ1-5
clone_size: NA

cdr3_aa: CASSADVLRGEQYF
cdr3_nt: TGTGCCAGCAGTGCTGACGTACTCCGCGGGGAGCAGTACTTC
v_call: TRBV28
d_call: NA
j_call: TRBJ2-7
clone_size: NA

cdr3_aa: CASRNPGQGYEQYF
cdr3_nt: TGTGCCAGCAGGAATCCGGGACAGGGCTACGAGCAGTACTTC
v_call: TRBV7-9
d_call: TRBD1
j_call: TRBJ2-7
clone_size: once

cdr3_aa: CASSEAPTWTGESGETQYF
cdr3_nt: TGTGCCAGCAGTGAAGCGCCAACCTGGACAGGGGAGAGTGGAGAGACCCAGTACTTC
v_call: TRBV6-1
d_call: TRBD1
j_call: TRBJ2-5
clone_size: once

cdr3_aa: CASSAEIGSGTDTQYF
cdr3_nt: TGTGCCAGCAGCGCGGAGATAGGTTCGGGCACAGATACGCAGTATTTT
v_call: TRBV9
d_call: NA
j_call: TRBJ2-3
clone_size: NA

cdr3_aa: CAWSGTTLPGQAYRNEQFF
cdr3_nt: TGTGCCTGGAGTGGAACAACTCTTCCCGGACAGGCGTACCGTAATGAGCAGTTCTTC
v_call: TRBV30
d_call: TRBD1
j_call: TRBJ2-1
clone_size: NA

cdr3_aa: CASSLKGAHNEQFF
cdr3_nt: TGTGCCAGCAGTTTAAAGGGGGCCCACAATGAGCAGTTCTTC
v_call: TRBV27
d_call: TRBD1
j_call: TRBJ2-1
clone_size: NA

cdr3_aa: CASRTGELTEAFF
cdr3_nt: TGTGCCAGCAGGACAGGGGAACTGACTGAAGCTTTCTTT
v_call: TRBV27
d_call: TRBD1
j_call: TRBJ1-1
clone_size: NA

cdr3_aa: CASSLGTSGNEQFF
cdr3_nt: TGTGCTAGCAGCCTAGGGACTAGCGGAAATGAGCAGTTCTTC
v_call: TRBV7-7
d_call: TRBD2
j_call: TRBJ2-1
clone_size: NA

cdr3_aa: CASSPYSGASYNEQFF
cdr3_nt: TGTGCCAGCAGTCCCTATAGCGGAGCCTCCTACAATGAGCAGTTCTTC
v_call: TRBV27
d_call: NA
j_call: TRBJ2-1
clone_size: NA

cdr3_aa: CASSGPGLAGNEDTQYF
cdr3_nt: TGTGCCAGCAGTGGACCAGGACTAGCGGGAAATGAGGATACGCAGTATTTT
v_call: TRBV6-1
d_call: TRBD2
j_call: TRBJ2-3
clone_size: NA

cdr3_aa: CASSPSGSPYEQYF
cdr3_nt: TGTGCCAGCAGTCCTAGCGGGAGCCCCTACGAGCAGTACTTC
v_call: TRBV28
d_call: TRBD2
j_call: TRBJ2-7
clone_size: NA

cdr3_aa: CASSADSLAYEQYF
cdr3_nt: TGCGCCAGCAGCGCGGACAGCTTAGCCTACGAGCAGTACTTC
v_call: TRBV5-1
d_call: NA
j_call: TRBJ2-7
clone_size: NA

cdr3_aa: CASSPSRGNEQFF
cdr3_nt: TGTGCCAGCAGCCCGTCTAGGGGCAATGAGCAGTTCTTC
v_call: TRBV7-9
d_call: NA
j_call: TRBJ2-1
clone_size: NA

cdr3_aa: CASSLIQGRDRGLWEQYF
cdr3_nt: TGTGCCAGCAGCTTAATCCAGGGCCGGGACAGGGGCCTCTGGGAGCAGTACTTC
v_call: TRBV11-2
d_call: TRBD1
j_call: TRBJ2-7
clone_size: NA

cdr3_aa: CSVDRTGREHEQFF
cdr3_nt: TGCAGCGTTGACCGGACAGGGAGGGAACATGAGCAGTTCTTC
v_call: TRBV29-1
d_call: NA
j_call: TRBJ2-1
clone_size: NA

cdr3_aa: CASSHKSTSGMPYNEQFF
cdr3_nt: TGTGCCAGCTCACACAAATCGACTAGCGGGATGCCTTACAATGAGCAGTTCTTC
v_call: TRBV18
d_call: TRBD2
j_call: TRBJ2-1
clone_size: NA

cdr3_aa: CASSLWASGSLTGELFF
cdr3_nt: TGTGCCAGCAGTTTATGGGCTAGCGGGAGTTTAACCGGGGAGCTGTTTTTT
v_call: TRBV27
d_call: TRBD2
j_call: TRBJ2-2
clone_size: NA

cdr3_aa: CASSLIMTGEAFF
cdr3_nt: TGTGCCAGCAGTCTGATTATGACAGGAGAAGCTTTCTTT
v_call: TRBV5-6
d_call: NA
j_call: TRBJ1-1
clone_size: NA

cdr3_aa: CASSVAPGGTGELFF
cdr3_nt: TGTGCCAGCAGCGTAGCCCCGGGAGGCACCGGGGAGCTGTTTTTT
v_call: TRBV9
d_call: TRBD2
j_call: TRBJ2-2
clone_size: NA

cdr3_aa: CASSETGTSGQETQYF
cdr3_nt: TGTGCCAGCAGTGAAACGGGGACTAGCGGCCAAGAGACCCAGTACTTC
v_call: TRBV6-4
d_call: TRBD2
j_call: TRBJ2-5
clone_size: NA

cdr3_aa: CASSTTGFNQPQHF
cdr3_nt: TGTGCCAGTAGTACTACAGGGTTCAATCAGCCCCAGCATTTT
v_call: TRBV19
d_call: NA
j_call: TRBJ1-5
clone_size: NA

cdr3_aa: CASSLSLYGEKLFF
cdr3_nt: TGTGCCAGCAGCTTGAGCCTCTACGGGGAAAAACTGTTTTTT
v_call: TRBV5-6
d_call: NA
j_call: TRBJ1-4
clone_size: NA

cdr3_aa: CASSLSVIAGGETQYF
cdr3_nt: TGTGCCAGCAGTTTATCGGTAATAGCGGGAGGAGAGACCCAGTACTTC
v_call: TRBV27
d_call: TRBD2
j_call: TRBJ2-5
clone_size: NA

cdr3_aa: CASSDSTSPTDTQYF
cdr3_nt: TGTGCCAGCAGTGACTCGACTAGTCCCACAGATACGCAGTATTTT
v_call: TRBV6-4
d_call: NA
j_call: TRBJ2-3
clone_size: NA

cdr3_aa: CASSQVAGGAGGYTF
cdr3_nt: TGCGCCAGCAGCCAAGTGGCAGGGGGCGCGGGCGGCTACACCTTC
v_call: TRBV4-1
d_call: TRBD1
j_call: TRBJ1-2
clone_size: NA

cdr3_aa: CASSWDRHSETEAFF
cdr3_nt: TGTGCCAGCAGTTGGGACAGGCATTCCGAAACTGAAGCTTTCTTT
v_call: TRBV2
d_call: TRBD1
j_call: TRBJ1-1
clone_size: NA

cdr3_aa: CASSPRGGSSTDTQYF
cdr3_nt: TGTGCCAGCAGCCCCCGTGGCGGGTCTAGCACAGATACGCAGTATTTT
v_call: TRBV7-2
d_call: NA
j_call: TRBJ2-3
clone_size: NA